This is a list of T cell receptor beta chains from one sample in a study of T cells expressing NK-cell markers. TCRdb re-analyzed the 5' RACE reads; it lists each CDR3 protein once, without DNA. Its table lists more than 400,000 distinct CDR3 sequences. The specimen sequenced was blood T cells: a sorted CD56 or NKG2C T cell subset, CD4+ or CD8+ T cells, or bulk PBMC T cells (not recorded which). The receptors originated from a woman between 18 and 75 years old in good health. Both conserved end residues are part of each CDR3.

CASFTSRGGIQYF,TRBV18,TRBJ2-4
CASSSPARVYNEQFF,TRBV6-2/TRBV6-3,TRBJ2-1
CASSLRGKRTDTQYF,TRBV7-2,TRBJ2-3
CSAPGRGITDTQYF,TRBV20-1,TRBJ2-3
CAIRPATSSTGELFF,TRBV10-3,TRBJ2-2
CASSPNTGSTEAFF,TRBV12-3/TRBV12-4,TRBJ1-1
CASSVGSTGSTDTQYF,TRBV9,TRBJ2-3
CASSPLGGRSNTEAFF,TRBV6-1,TRBJ1-1
CASSLRSRDRYNEQFF,TRBV28,TRBJ2-1
CASRGPYSYEQYF,TRBV6-2/TRBV6-3,TRBJ2-7
CASSLAGTYDTQYF,TRBV7-2,TRBJ2-3
CSVISAYTDTQYF,TRBV29-1,TRBJ2-3
CASSARLAGAVTDTQYF,TRBV11-2,TRBJ2-3
CAIGVTETQYF,TRBV10-3,TRBJ2-5
CSVVDSTPNTGELFF,TRBV29-1,TRBJ2-2
CASSQEPQGAEAFF,TRBV4-3,TRBJ1-1
CASSVEQGLGYGYTF,TRBV9,TRBJ1-2
CASSGGTVGEKLFF,TRBV2,TRBJ1-4
CASSFGSANEQYF,TRBV28,TRBJ2-7
CASSSGLGSAGELFF,TRBV12-3/TRBV12-4,TRBJ2-2
CASSPRTGSLNTEAFF,TRBV18,TRBJ1-1
CSVSLVQGLLSSYEQYF,TRBV29-1,TRBJ2-7
CASSESEKLFF,TRBV28,TRBJ1-4
CATSDSRPPGSNEQFF,TRBV24-1,TRBJ2-1
CASSPPGGRVETQYF,TRBV18,TRBJ2-5
CASSLGTPGNTIYF,TRBV12-3/TRBV12-4,TRBJ1-3
CASKIPGWTEAFF,TRBV12-3/TRBV12-4,TRBJ1-1
CASSQEWVSGNTIYF,TRBV4-3,TRBJ1-3
CASSPRLAKYNEQFF,TRBV4-3,TRBJ2-1
CASSLEEATYEQYF,TRBV11-1,TRBJ2-7
CASSMDRSGETQYF,TRBV7-7,TRBJ2-5
CASVKDGNQPQHF,TRBV2,TRBJ1-5
CASSQETGKAEKLFF,TRBV4-1,TRBJ1-4
CASSIYGTPEQFF,TRBV19,TRBJ2-1
CATGGGYNQPQHF,TRBV24-1,TRBJ1-5
CASSLRYGNNEQFF,TRBV7-2,TRBJ2-1
CASSPDRGQGGYTF,TRBV18,TRBJ1-2
CASSLGGTRGYNEQFF,TRBV5-5,TRBJ2-1
CASSQDLYTDTQYF,TRBV4-3,TRBJ2-3
CAISDLGGRRETQYF,TRBV10-3,TRBJ2-5
CSVEDDRARGYTF,TRBV29-1,TRBJ1-2
CASSGPKSSYNSPLHF,TRBV12-3/TRBV12-4,TRBJ1-6
CATIGGRASGELFF,TRBV19,TRBJ2-2
CSGQKFGAWYQETQYF,TRBV20-1,TRBJ2-5
CASSLGQGFGQPQHF,TRBV12-3/TRBV12-4,TRBJ1-5
CASSYSGRLNTEAFF,TRBV6-2/TRBV6-3,TRBJ1-1